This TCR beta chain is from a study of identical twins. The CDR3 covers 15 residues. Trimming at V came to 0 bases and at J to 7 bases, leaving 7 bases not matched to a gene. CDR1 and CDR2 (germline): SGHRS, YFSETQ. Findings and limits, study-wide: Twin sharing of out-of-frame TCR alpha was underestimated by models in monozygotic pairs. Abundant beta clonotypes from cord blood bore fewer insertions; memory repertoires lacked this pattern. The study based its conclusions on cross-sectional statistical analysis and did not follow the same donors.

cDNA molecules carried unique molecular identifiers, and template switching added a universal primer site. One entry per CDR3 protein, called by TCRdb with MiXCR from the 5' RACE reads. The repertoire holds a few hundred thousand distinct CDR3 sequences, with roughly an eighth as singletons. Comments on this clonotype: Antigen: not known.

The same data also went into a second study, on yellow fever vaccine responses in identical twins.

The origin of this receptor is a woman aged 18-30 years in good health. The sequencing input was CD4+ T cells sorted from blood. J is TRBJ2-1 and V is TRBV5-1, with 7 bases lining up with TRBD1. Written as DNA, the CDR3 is TGCGCCAGCAGCTTGGTGGCAGGGGGTGTAAATGAGCAGTTCTTC. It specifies CASSLVAGGVNEQFF.